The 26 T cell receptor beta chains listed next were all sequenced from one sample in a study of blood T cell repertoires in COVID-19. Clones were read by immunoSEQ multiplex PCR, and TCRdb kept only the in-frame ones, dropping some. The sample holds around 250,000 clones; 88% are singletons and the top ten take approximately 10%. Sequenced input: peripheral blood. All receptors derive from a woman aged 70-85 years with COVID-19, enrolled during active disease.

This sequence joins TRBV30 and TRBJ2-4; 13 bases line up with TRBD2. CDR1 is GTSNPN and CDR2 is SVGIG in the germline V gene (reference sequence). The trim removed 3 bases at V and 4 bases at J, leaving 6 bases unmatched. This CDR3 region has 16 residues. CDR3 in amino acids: CAWRGLAGDQKNIQYF. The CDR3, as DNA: TGTGCCTGGAGAGGACTAGCGGGAGACCAAAAAAACATTCAGTACTTC.

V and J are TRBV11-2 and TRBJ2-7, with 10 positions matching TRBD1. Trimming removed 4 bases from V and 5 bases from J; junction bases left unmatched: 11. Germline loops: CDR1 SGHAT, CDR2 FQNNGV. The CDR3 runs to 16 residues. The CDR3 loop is CASSSKIRTGGNEQYF. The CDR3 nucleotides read TGTGCCAGCAGCTCTAAAATCCGGACAGGGGGGAACGAGCAGTACTTC.

In DNA form, the CDR3 reads TGCAGTGCTAGAGACGAGGGGCCCCAGCATTTT. Translation: CSARDEGPQHF. V usage is TRBV20-1 and J usage is TRBJ1-5, with no clear D. CDR3 length equals 11 residues. The V end was cut by 0 bases, the J end by 9 bases, with 6 bases between. The germline gives CDR1 DFQATT, CDR2 SNEGSKA (reference sequence).

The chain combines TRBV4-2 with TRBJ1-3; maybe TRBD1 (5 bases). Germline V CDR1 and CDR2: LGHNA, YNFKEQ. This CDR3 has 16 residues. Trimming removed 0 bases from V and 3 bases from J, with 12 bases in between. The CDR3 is CASSQDYGGVGNTIYF. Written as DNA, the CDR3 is TGTGCCAGCAGCCAAGATTATGGGGGGGTTGGAAACACCATATATTTT.

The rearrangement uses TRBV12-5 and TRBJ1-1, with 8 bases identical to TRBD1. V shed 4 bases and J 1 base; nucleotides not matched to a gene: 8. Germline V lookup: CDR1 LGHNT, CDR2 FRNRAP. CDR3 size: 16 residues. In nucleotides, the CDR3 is TGTGCTAGTGGTTCCAGAGGTACAGGGGGGAACACTGAAGCTTTCTTT. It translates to CASGSRGTGGNTEAFF.

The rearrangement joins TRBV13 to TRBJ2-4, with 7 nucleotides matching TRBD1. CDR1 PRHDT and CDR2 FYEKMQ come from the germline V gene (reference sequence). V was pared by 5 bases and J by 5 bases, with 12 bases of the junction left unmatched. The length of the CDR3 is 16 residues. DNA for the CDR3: TGTGCCAGCAGCAATGCCGGTGGGACAGCGGAAAACATTCAGTACTTC. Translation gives CASSNAGGTAENIQYF. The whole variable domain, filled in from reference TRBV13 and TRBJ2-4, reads AAGVIQSPRHLIKEKRETATLKCYPIPRHDTVYWYQQGPGQDPQFLISFYEKMQSDKGSIPDRFSAQQFSDYHSELNMSSLELGDSALYFCASSNAGGTAENIQYFGAGTRLSVL.

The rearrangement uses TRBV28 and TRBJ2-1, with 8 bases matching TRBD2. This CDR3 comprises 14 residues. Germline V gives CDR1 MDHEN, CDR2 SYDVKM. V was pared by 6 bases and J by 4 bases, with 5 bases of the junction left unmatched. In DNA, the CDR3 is TGTGCCAGCAGATCGGGAGGGAGGTACAATGAGCAGTTCTTC. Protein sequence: CASRSGGRYNEQFF.

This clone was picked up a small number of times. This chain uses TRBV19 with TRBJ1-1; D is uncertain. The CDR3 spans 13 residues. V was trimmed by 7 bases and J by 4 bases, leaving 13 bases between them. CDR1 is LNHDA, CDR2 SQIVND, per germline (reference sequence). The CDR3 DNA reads TGTGCCAGTATTAGCCACGGGAGCACTGAAGCTTTCTTT. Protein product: CASISHGSTEAFF.

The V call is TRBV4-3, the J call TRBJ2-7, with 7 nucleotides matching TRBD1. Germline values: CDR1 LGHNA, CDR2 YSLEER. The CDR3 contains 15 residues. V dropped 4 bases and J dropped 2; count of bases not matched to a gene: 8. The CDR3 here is CASSRDRVSTYEQYF. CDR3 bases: TGCGCCAGCAGCCGCGACAGGGTCAGCACCTACGAGCAGTACTTC.

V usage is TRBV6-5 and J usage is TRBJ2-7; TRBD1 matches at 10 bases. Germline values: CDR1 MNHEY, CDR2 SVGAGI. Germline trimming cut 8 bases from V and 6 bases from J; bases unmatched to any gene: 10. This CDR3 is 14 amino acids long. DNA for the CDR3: TGTGCCAGCGCGAAAGACAGGGGGCTGGTCGAGCAGTACTTC. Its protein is CASAKDRGLVEQYF.

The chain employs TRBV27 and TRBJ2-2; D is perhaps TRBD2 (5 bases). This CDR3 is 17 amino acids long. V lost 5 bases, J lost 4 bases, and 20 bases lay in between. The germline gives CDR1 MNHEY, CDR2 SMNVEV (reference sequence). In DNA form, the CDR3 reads TGTGCCAGCAGTCCCCTTCTAGCTATGGGGAGCACCGGGGAGCTGTTTTTT. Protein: CASSPLLAMGSTGELFF.

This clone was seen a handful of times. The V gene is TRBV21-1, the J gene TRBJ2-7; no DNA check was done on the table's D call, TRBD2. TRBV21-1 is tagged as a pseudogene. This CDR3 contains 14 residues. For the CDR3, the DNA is TGTGCCAGCAGCAGGGGAGGGCCCCTCTACGAGCAGTACTTC. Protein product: CASSRGGPLYEQYF.

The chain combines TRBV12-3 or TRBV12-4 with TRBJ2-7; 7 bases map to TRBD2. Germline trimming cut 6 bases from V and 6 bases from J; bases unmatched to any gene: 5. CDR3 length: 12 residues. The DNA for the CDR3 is TGTGCCAGCAGACCTGGACTAGGCGAGCAGTACTTC. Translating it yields CASRPGLGEQYF.

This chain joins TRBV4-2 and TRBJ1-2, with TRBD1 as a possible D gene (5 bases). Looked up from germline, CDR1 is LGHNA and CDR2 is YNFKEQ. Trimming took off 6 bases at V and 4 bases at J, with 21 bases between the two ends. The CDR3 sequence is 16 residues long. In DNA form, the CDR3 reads TGTGCCAGCAGTCCCGCAGGGCTCGCGACGAGCTATGGCTACACCTTC. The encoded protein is CASSPAGLATSYGYTF.

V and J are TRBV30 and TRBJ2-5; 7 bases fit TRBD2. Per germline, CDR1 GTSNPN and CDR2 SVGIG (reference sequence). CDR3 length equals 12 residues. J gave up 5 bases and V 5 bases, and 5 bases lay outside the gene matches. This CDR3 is CAWRSSGETQYF. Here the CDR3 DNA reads TGTGCCTGGCGGTCTAGCGGTGAGACCCAGTACTTC. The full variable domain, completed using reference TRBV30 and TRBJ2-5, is SQTIHQWPATLVQPVGSPLSLECTVEGTSNPNLYWYRQAAGRGLQLLFYSVGIGQISSEVPQNLSASRPQDRQFILSSKKLLLSDSGFYLCAWRSSGETQYFGPGTRLLVL.

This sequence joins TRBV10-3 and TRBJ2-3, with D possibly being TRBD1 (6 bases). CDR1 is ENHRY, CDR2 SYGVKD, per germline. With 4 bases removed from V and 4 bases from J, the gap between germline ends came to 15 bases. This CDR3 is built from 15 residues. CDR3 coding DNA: TGTGCCATCAGTGGGACACAGGGCGTCCCAGATACGCAGTATTTT. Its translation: CAISGTQGVPDTQYF.

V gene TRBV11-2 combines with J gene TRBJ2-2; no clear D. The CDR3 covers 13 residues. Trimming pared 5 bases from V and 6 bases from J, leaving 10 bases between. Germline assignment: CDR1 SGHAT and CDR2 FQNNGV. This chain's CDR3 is CASSPWLAGELFF. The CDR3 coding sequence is TGTGCCAGCAGCCCTTGGCTCGCCGGGGAGCTGTTTTTT.

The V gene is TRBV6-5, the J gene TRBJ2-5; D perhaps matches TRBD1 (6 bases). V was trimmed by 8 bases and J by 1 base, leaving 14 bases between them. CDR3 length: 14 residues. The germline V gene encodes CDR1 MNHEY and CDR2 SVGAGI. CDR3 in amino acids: CASARQAFQETQYF. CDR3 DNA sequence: TGTGCCAGCGCGCGACAGGCCTTCCAAGAGACCCAGTACTTC.

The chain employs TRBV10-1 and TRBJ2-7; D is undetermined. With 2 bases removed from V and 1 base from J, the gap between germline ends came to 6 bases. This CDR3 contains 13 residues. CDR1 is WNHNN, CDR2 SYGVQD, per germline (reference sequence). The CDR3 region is CASSEVLSYEQYF. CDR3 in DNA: TGCGCCAGCAGTGAGGTATTATCCTACGAGCAGTACTTC.

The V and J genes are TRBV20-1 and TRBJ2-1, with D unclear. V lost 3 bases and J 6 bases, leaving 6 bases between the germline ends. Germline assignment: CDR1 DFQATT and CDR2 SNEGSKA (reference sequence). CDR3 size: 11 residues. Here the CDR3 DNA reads TGCAGTGCTAGTAACAGCAATGAGCAGTTCTTC. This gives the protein CSASNSNEQFF.

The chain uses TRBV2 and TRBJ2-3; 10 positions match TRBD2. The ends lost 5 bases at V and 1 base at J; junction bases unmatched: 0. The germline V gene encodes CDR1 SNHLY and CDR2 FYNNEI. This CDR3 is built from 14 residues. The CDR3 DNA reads TGTGCCAGCAGTCTAGCGGGGGGCACAGATACGCAGTATTTT. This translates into CASSLAGGTDTQYF. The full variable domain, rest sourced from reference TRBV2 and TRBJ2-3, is EPEVTQTPSHQVTQMGQEVILRCVPISNHLYFYWYRQILGQKVEFLVSFYNNEISEKSEIFDDQFSVERPDGSNFTLKIRSTKLEDSAMYFCASSLAGGTDTQYFGPGTRLTVL.

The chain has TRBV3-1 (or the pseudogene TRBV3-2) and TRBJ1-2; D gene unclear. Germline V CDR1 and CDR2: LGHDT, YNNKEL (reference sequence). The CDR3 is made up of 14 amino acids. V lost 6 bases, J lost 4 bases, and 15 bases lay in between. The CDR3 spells CASSPNTVPYGYTF. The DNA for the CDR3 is TGTGCCAGCAGTCCGAATACAGTCCCCTATGGCTACACCTTC.

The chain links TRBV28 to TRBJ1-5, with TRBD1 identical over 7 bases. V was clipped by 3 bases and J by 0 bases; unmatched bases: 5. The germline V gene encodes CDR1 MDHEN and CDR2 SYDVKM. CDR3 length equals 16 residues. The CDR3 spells CASSFNRGYSNQPQHF. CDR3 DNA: TGTGCCAGCAGTTTTAACAGGGGATATAGCAATCAGCCCCAGCATTTT.

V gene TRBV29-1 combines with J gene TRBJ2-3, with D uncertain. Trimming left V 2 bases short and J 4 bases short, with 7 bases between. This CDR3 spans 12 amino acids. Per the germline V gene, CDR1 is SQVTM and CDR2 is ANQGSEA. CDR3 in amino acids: CSVERGADTQYF. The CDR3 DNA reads TGCAGCGTTGAACGCGGCGCAGATACGCAGTATTTT.

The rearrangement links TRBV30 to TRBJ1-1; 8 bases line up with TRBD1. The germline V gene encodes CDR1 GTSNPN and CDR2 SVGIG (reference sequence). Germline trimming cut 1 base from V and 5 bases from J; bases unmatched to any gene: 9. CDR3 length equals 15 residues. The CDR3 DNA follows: TGTGCCTGGAGTGGGCAGGGGGCGGGAAAGACTGAAGCTTTCTTT. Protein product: CAWSGQGAGKTEAFF.

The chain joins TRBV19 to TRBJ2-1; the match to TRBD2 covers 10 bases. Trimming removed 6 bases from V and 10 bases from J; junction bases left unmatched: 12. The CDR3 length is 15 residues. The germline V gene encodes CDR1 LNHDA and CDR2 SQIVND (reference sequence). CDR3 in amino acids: CASSPSGGLMGEQFF. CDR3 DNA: TGTGCCAGTAGCCCTAGCGGGGGCCTCATGGGGGAGCAGTTCTTC. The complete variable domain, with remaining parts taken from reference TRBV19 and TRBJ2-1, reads DGGITQSPKYLFRKEGQNVTLSCEQNLNHDAMYWYRQDPGQGLRLIYYSQIVNDFQKGDIAEGYSVSREKKESFPLTVTSAQKNPTAFYLCASSPSGGLMGEQFFGPGTRLTVL.